This passage covers 5 T cell receptor beta chains from one sample sequenced in a study of T cells after yellow fever vaccination. MiXCR, run by TCRdb on the 5' RACE reads, gives a single entry per CDR3 protein. In the table there are 250,000 to 400,000 distinct CDR3 sequences, about 4% of which are singletons. The sample was PBMCs, taken 5 days after the yellow fever booster vaccination. The receptors derive from a man aged 18 to 35 who received the YFV17D yellow fever vaccine.

This clonotype was detected a few times. An end of the junction does not agree with germline; a read error may underlie this. The chain uses TRBV4-1 and TRBJ1-2, with TRBD1 as a possible D gene (5 bases). This CDR3 is built from 17 residues. CDR1 MGHRA and CDR2 YSYEKL come from the germline V gene. CDR3 loop: CASSQDAPGPFPYVYTF. The CDR3 DNA is TGCGCCAGCAGCCAAGACGCTCCGGGGCCATTCCCATATGTCTACACCTTC.

This clonotype was found many times. This chain links TRBV7-7 with TRBJ2-3, with 7 bases identical to TRBD1. This CDR3 region has 14 residues. CDR1 and CDR2 (germline): SSHAT, FNYEAQ (reference sequence). Trimming removed 5 bases from V and 2 bases from J; junction bases left unmatched: 4. The DNA for the CDR3 is TGTGCCAGCAGCCAGGGACAGTTCACAGATACGCAGTATTTT. This sequence encodes CASSQGQFTDTQYF.

Ten or more counts support this clonotype. The chain carries TRBV7-8 and TRBJ2-5; TRBD2 matches 8 bases. There are 14 residues in the CDR3. Trimming took 6 bases from V and 5 from J; bases not matched to a gene: 8. The germline CDR1 and CDR2 sequences are SGHVS and FQNEAQ. The CDR3 here is CASRPGLVGETQYF. In nucleotides, the CDR3 is TGTGCCAGCAGACCGGGACTAGTGGGTGAGACCCAGTACTTC.

This clonotype showed up just a few times. The rearrangement uses TRBV4-1 and TRBJ1-6; no firm D call. CDR3 size: 14 residues. V lost 0 bases, J lost 6 bases, and 6 bases lay in between. Germline V gene data show CDR1 as MGHRA and CDR2 as YSYEKL. CDR3 DNA: TGCGCCAGCAGCCAAGACGGAAGTAATTCACCCCTCCACTTT. It yields the protein CASSQDGSNSPLHF.

This clonotype was detected ten times or more. This rearrangement joins TRBV9 to TRBJ2-3, with no clear D. This CDR3 contains 13 residues. V lost 0 bases and J 1 base, leaving 3 bases between the germline ends. In germline, CDR1 is SGDLS, CDR2 YYNGEE. Here the CDR3 reads CASSVVGTDTQYF. CDR3 sequence (DNA): TGTGCCAGCAGCGTAGTCGGCACAGATACGCAGTATTTT.